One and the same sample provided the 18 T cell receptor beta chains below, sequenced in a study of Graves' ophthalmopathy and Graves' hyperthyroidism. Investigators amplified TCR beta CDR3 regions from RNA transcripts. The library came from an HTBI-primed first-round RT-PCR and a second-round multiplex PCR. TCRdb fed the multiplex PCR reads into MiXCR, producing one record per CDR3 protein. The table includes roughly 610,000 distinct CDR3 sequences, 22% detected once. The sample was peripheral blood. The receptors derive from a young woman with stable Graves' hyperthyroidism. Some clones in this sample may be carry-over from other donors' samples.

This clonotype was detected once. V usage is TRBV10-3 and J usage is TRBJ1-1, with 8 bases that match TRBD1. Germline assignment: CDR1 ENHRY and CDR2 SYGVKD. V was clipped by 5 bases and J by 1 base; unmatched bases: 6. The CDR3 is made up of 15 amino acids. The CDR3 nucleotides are TGTGCCATCAGTACCGGACAGGGAAGGAACACTGAAGCTTTCTTT. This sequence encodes CAISTGQGRNTEAFF.

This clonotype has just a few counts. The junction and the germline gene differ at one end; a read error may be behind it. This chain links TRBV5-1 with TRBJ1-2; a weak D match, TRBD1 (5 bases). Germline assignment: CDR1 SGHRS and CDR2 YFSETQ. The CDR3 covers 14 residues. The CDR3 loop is CPSSSGTGNYGYTF. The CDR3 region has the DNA TGCCCCAGCAGCTCCGGGACGGGAAACTATGGCTACACCTTC.

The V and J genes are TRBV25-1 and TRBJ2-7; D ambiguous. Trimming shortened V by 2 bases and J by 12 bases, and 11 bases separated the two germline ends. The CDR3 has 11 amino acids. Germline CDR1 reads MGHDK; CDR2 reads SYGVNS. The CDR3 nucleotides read TGTGCCAGCAGTGAAGGAGCCGCGGCGTACTTC. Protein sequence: CASSEGAAAYF.

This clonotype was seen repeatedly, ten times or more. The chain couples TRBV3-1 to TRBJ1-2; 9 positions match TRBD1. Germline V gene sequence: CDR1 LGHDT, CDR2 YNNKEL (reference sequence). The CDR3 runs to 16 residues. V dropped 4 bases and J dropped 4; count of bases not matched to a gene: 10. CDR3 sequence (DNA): TGTGCCAGCAGCCGGGACAGGGATACCTTATTCTATGGCTACACCTTC. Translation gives CASSRDRDTLFYGYTF.

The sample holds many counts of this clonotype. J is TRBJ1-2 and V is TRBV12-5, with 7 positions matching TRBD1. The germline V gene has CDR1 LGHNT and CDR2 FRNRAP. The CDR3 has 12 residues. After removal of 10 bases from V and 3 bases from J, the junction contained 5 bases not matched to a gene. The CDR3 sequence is CAKTGSDYGYTF. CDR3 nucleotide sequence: TGTGCTAAGACAGGGTCGGACTATGGCTACACCTTC. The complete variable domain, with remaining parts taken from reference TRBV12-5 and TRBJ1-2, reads DARVTQTPRHKVTEMGQEVTMRCQPILGHNTVFWYRQTMMQGLELLAYFRNRAPLDDSGMPKDRFSAEMPDATLATLKIQPSEPRDSAVYFCAKTGSDYGYTFGSGTRLTVV.

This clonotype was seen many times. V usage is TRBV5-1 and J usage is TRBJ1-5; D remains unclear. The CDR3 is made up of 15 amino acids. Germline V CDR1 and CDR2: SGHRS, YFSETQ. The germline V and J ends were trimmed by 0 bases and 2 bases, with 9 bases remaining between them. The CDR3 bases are TGCGCCAGCAGCTTGGGGCCAGGAGGCAATCAGCCCCAGCATTTT. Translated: CASSLGPGGNQPQHF.

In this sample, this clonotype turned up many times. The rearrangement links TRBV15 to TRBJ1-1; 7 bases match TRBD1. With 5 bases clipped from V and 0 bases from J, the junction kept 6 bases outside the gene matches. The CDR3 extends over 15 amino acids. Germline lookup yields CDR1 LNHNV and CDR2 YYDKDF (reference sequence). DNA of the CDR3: TGTGCCACCAGCCAGAGGACAGGAATGAACACTGAAGCTTTCTTT. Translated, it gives CATSQRTGMNTEAFF. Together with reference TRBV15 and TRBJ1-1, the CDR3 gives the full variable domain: DAMVIQNPRYQVTQFGKPVTLSCSQTLNHNVMYWYQQKSSQAPKLLFHYYDKDFNNEADTPDNFQSRRPNTSFCFLDIRSPGLGDTAMYLCATSQRTGMNTEAFFGQGTRLTVV.

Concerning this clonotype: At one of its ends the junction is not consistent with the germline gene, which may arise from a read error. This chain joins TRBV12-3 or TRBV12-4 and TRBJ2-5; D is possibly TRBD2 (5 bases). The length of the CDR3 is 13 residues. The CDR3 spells CASTLRTAETQYF. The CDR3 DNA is TGTGCCAGCACTTTACGGACTGCAGAGACCCAGTACTTC.

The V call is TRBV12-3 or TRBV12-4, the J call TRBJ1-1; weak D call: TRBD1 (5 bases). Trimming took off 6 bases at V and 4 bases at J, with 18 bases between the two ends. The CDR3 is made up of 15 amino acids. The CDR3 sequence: CASSPQGWGGTEAFF. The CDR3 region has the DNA TGTGCCAGCAGCCCTCAGGGTTGGGGCGGCACTGAAGCTTTCTTT.

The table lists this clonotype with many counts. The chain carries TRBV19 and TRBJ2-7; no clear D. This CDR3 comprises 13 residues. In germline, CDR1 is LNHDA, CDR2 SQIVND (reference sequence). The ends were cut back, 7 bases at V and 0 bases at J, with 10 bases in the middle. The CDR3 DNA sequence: TGTGCCAGTAAGGGCGGTCTCTCCTACGAGCAGTACTTC. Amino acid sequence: CASKGGLSYEQYF.

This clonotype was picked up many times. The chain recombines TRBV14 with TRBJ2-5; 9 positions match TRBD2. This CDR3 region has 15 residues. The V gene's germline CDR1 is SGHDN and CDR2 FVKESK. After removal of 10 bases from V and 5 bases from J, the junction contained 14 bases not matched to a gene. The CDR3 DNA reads TGTGCCACAAGCCGGAGGAGCGGGGGGCGGGAGACCCAGTACTTC. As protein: CATSRRSGGRETQYF.

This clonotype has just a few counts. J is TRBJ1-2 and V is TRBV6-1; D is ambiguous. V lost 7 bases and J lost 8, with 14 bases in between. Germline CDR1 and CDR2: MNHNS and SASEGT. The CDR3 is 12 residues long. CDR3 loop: CASTLHKYGYTF. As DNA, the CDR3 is TGTGCCAGCACCCTCCATAAGTACGGCTACACCTTC.

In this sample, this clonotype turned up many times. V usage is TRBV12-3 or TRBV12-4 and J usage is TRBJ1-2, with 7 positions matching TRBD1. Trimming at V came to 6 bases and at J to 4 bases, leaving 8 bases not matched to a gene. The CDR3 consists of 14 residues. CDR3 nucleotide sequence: TGTGCCAGCAGCACCAGGACAGGCGCCTATGGCTACACCTTC. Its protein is CASSTRTGAYGYTF.

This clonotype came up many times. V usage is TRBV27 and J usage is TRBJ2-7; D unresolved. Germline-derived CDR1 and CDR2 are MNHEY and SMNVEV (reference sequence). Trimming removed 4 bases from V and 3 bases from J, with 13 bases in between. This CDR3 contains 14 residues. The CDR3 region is CASSYLPSHYEQYF. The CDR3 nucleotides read TGTGCCAGCAGTTACTTACCCTCGCACTACGAGCAGTACTTC.

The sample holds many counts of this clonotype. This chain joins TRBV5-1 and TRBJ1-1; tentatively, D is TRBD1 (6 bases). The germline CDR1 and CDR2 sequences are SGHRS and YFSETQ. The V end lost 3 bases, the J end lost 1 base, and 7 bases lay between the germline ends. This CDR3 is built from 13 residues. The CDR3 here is CASSSGQNTEAFF. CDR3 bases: TGCGCCAGCAGCTCGGGACAGAACACTGAAGCTTTCTTT.

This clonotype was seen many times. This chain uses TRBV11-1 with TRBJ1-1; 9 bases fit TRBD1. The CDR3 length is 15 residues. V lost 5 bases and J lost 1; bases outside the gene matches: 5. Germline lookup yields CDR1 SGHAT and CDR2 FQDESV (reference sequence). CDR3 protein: CASSRSGQGNTEAFF. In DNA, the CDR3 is TGTGCCAGCAGCCGGTCGGGACAGGGGAACACTGAAGCTTTCTTT.

DNA of the CDR3: TGTGCCAGCAGCACCTTGGGACAGGGCCTAGCCTTTACCCCACTCTACGAGCAGTACTTC. Its translation: CASSTLGQGLAFTPLYEQYF. The chain links TRBV7-4 to TRBJ2-7, with 9 positions matching TRBD1. CDR1 and CDR2 (germline): SGHVT, SQSDAQ. CDR3 length: 20 amino acids. The ends lost 5 bases at V and 3 bases at J; junction bases unmatched: 23.

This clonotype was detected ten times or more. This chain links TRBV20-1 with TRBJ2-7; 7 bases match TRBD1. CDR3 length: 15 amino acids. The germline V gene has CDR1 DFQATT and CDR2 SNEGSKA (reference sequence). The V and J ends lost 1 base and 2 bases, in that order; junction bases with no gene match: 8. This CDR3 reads CSARGDGTAPYEQYF. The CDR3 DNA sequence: TGCAGTGCTAGAGGGGACGGGACAGCGCCCTACGAGCAGTACTTC.